The 18 T cell receptor beta chains listed next were all sequenced from one sample in a study of CD8+CD57+ T cells in acquired aplastic anemia. The study profiled TCR beta VDJ and CDR3 using genomic DNA as template. In TCRdb, the reads were re-called with MiXCR into one record per CDR3 protein. The sample yields more than 100,000 distinct CDR3 sequences, 48% seen once. Input material: sorted CD4+, CD8+, or CD8+CD57+ T cells (not recorded which) from PBMCs. All receptors come from a human donor in good health, serving as a control.

This clonotype has a count of ten or more. V is TRBV4-1 and J is TRBJ1-3; D might be TRBD1 (6 bases). The CDR3 length is 17 residues. The germline V and J ends were trimmed by 2 bases and 2 bases, with 16 bases remaining between them. Per the germline V gene, CDR1 is MGHRA and CDR2 is YSYEKL. The CDR3 here is CASSQPTGKGTGNTIYF. The DNA for the CDR3 is TGCGCCAGCAGCCAACCTACAGGGAAAGGGACTGGAAACACCATATATTTT.

This clonotype was recorded many times. The CDR3 here is CASSTTGLLGYTF. CDR3 bases: TGTGCCAGCAGTACCACAGGGTTGCTTGGCTACACCTTC. The chain links TRBV6-1 to TRBJ1-2; a possible D gene is TRBD1 (6 bases). Trimming shortened V by 5 bases and J by 7 bases, and 14 bases separated the two germline ends. Germline CDR1 MNHNS, CDR2 SASEGT. This CDR3 has 13 residues.

The chain combines TRBV3-1 with TRBJ2-6, with unresolved D. CDR1 LGHDT and CDR2 YNNKEL come from the germline V gene (reference sequence). CDR3 length equals 11 residues. The ends were cut back, 8 bases at V and 5 bases at J, with 4 bases in the middle. Here the CDR3 reads CASSRANVLTF. The CDR3 nucleotides are TGTGCCAGCTCGCGGGCCAACGTCCTGACTTTC.

This clonotype appeared many times. V usage is TRBV5-8 and J usage is TRBJ1-5; 7 nucleotides agree with TRBD1. From germline, CDR1 is SGHTS and CDR2 YDEGEE. Trimming at V came to 4 bases and at J to 3 bases, leaving 7 bases not matched to a gene. This CDR3 spans 15 amino acids. The CDR3 DNA reads TGTGCCAGCAGCCTGGGACAGATACCCAATCAGCCCCAGCATTTT. Translation gives CASSLGQIPNQPQHF.

This clonotype was seen a single time. CDR3 loop: CASSPHVSPETQYF. The CDR3, as DNA: TGTGCCAGCAGTCCACACGTCTCGCCAGAGACCCAGTACTTC. The chain carries TRBV25-1 and TRBJ2-5; D remains unclear. The CDR3 length is 14 residues. V dropped 5 bases and J dropped 4 bases, with 14 bases sitting between them. Germline CDR1 MGHDK, CDR2 SYGVNS.

The V gene is TRBV2, the J gene TRBJ1-1; the D gene is possibly TRBD1 (5 bases). This CDR3 region has 11 residues. In germline, CDR1 is SNHLY, CDR2 FYNNEI. The germline V and J ends were trimmed by 9 bases and 3 bases, with 8 bases remaining between them. CDR3 bases: TGTGCCAGGGGCAGGGACACTGAAGCTTTCTTT. Translating gives CARGRDTEAFF.

This sequence joins TRBV15 and TRBJ2-3; 7 positions match TRBD1. The V gene's germline CDR1 is LNHNV and CDR2 YYDKDF (reference sequence). V trimming: 2 bases; J trimming: 4 bases; junction bases outside the gene matches: 9. This CDR3 has 16 amino acids. The CDR3, as DNA: TGTGCCACCAGCAGAACGGAGAGGCAGGGGGCAGATACGCAGTATTTT. Translated, it gives CATSRTERQGADTQYF.

The sample holds many counts of this clonotype. The J gene is TRBJ1-2, the V gene TRBV6-1; D is ambiguous. Trimming took 7 bases from V and 4 from J, leaving 10 bases between them. The CDR3 runs 12 residues. Germline-derived CDR1 and CDR2 are MNHNS and SASEGT. The chain's CDR3 is CASTPLGYGYTF. The CDR3 nucleotides read TGTGCCAGCACGCCCCTGGGCTATGGCTACACCTTC.

V is TRBV2 and J is TRBJ2-3; D unresolved. With 6 bases removed from V and 6 bases from J, the gap between germline ends came to 10 bases. The germline CDR1 and CDR2 sequences are SNHLY and FYNNEI. CDR3 length: 12 residues. The CDR3 DNA follows: TGTGCCAGCAGAAATACGGTGGATACGCAGTATTTT. This gives the protein CASRNTVDTQYF.

This chain connects TRBV6-2 or TRBV6-3 to TRBJ2-1; 11 bases agree with TRBD2. This CDR3 has 16 residues. The J segment lost 9 bases and the V segment lost 0 bases, leaving 7 bases of the junction unmatched. From germline, CDR1 is MNHEY and CDR2 SVGEGT. CDR3 region: CASSYSGSGGAGEQFF. DNA of the CDR3: TGTGCCAGCAGTTACTCGGGTAGCGGGGGGGCGGGTGAGCAGTTCTTC.

This chain connects TRBV5-6 to TRBJ1-6, with a tentative D call TRBD1 (5 bases). This CDR3 comprises 14 residues. Trimming took off 2 bases at V and 6 bases at J, with 9 bases between the two ends. Germline CDR1 SGHDT, CDR2 YYEEEE. CDR3 region: CASSLNGGNSPLHF. The CDR3 DNA reads TGTGCCAGCAGCTTAAACGGGGGTAATTCACCCCTCCACTTT.

This rearrangement joins TRBV4-3 to TRBJ2-3, with D hard to call. The CDR3 spans 12 residues. Germline CDR1 LGHNA, CDR2 YSLEER. V lost 1 base and J 6 bases, leaving 5 bases between the germline ends. The CDR3 is CASSQVWDTQYF. CDR3 bases: TGCGCCAGCAGCCAAGTGTGGGATACGCAGTATTTT.

The rearrangement joins TRBV2 to TRBJ2-3; 9 nucleotides agree with TRBD1. The CDR3 consists of 14 residues. Germline values: CDR1 SNHLY, CDR2 FYNNEI. V lost 6 bases, J lost 4 bases, and 5 bases stayed unmatched. The DNA for the CDR3 is TGTGCCAGCAGATCTACAGGGGGCGCAGATACGCAGTATTTT. This sequence encodes CASRSTGGADTQYF.

This clonotype showed up many times. J is TRBJ2-6 and V is TRBV5-1; D is possibly TRBD1 (6 bases). Trimming removed 0 bases at V and 0 bases at J, with 7 bases between. Germline V gene data show CDR1 as SGHRS and CDR2 as YFSETQ. The CDR3 extends over 16 amino acids. The CDR3, as DNA: TGCGCCAGCAGCTTGGTAGGGGGCTCTGGGGCCAACGTCCTGACTTTC. Amino acids: CASSLVGGSGANVLTF.

This chain connects TRBV20-1 to TRBJ2-5; 16 positions agree with TRBD2. The CDR3 has 15 amino acids. Germline CDR1 reads DFQATT; CDR2 reads SNEGSKA (reference sequence). Trimming removed 7 bases from V and 5 bases from J; junction bases left unmatched: 7. The CDR3 region has the DNA TGCAGTGTGGGACTAGCGGGGGGGCCTCGGGAGACCCAGTACTTC. It yields the protein CSVGLAGGPRETQYF.

The V call is TRBV12-3 or TRBV12-4, the J call TRBJ2-1; no definite D call. The CDR3 is 12 amino acids. V was trimmed by 6 bases and J by 5 bases, leaving 8 bases between them. Here the CDR3 DNA reads TGTGCCAGCAGCCACCTACACAATGAGCAGTTCTTC. Its protein product is CASSHLHNEQFF.

J is TRBJ1-1 and V is TRBV2, with D unresolved. There are 13 residues in the CDR3. Germline CDR1 reads SNHLY; CDR2 reads FYNNEI. The V end was cut by 7 bases, the J end by 1 base, with 10 bases between. CDR3 DNA: TGTGCCAGCACTGGCACGACGAACACTGAAGCTTTCTTT. Encoded protein: CASTGTTNTEAFF.

This clonotype was seen repeatedly, ten times or more. V gene TRBV5-1 combines with J gene TRBJ2-1; 14 bases are shared with TRBD2. The CDR3 has 16 residues. Germline values: CDR1 SGHRS, CDR2 YFSETQ. V shed 5 bases, J shed 7 bases, and the junction held 8 bases outside the gene matches. The CDR3 region has the DNA TGCGCCAGCAGAAGGACCGGACTAGCGGGGGGAAATGAGCAGTTCTTC. Its translation: CASRRTGLAGGNEQFF.